Presented here are 9 T cell receptor beta chains from one specimen sequenced in a study of blood T cell repertoires in COVID-19. Produced via immunoSEQ multiplex PCR; TCRdb's table is partial and in-frame only. The table lists some 45,000 clones, roughly 87% of them singletons, with more than 13% in the top ten. The sequenced sample was peripheral blood. Receptors were obtained from a human donor in a cohort sampled during active COVID-19.

This sequence joins TRBV11-2 and TRBJ2-7, with TRBD1 matching over 9 bases. Per the germline V gene, CDR1 is SGHAT and CDR2 is FQNNGV. CDR3 size: 15 residues. The trim removed 5 bases at V and 3 bases at J, leaving 8 bases unmatched. CDR3: CASSLIGTGRYEQYF. The CDR3 DNA is TGTGCCAGCAGCCTCATAGGGACAGGGCGCTACGAGCAGTACTTC.

The J gene is TRBJ2-1, the V gene TRBV30, with TRBD1 identical over 7 bases. With V trimmed by 6 bases and J by 6 bases, 11 bases remained unmatched. Per germline, CDR1 GTSNPN and CDR2 SVGIG (reference sequence). There are 14 residues in the CDR3. For the CDR3, the DNA is TGTGCCTGCGCTGGGAAGGGGGCCGGCAATGAGCAGTTCTTC. Its protein product is CACAGKGAGNEQFF.

The rearrangement links TRBV5-1 to TRBJ2-7, with 9 bases lining up with TRBD2. V gave up 4 bases and J gave up 2 bases; unmatched junction bases: 7. From germline, CDR1 is SGHRS and CDR2 YFSETQ. The CDR3 loop spans 15 amino acids. CDR3 nucleotide sequence: TGCGCCAGCAGCCCGAGCGGGAGGTCTCCCTACGAGCAGTACTTC. It yields the protein CASSPSGRSPYEQYF.

The rearrangement links TRBV19 to TRBJ1-1; 10 bases are a match to TRBD1. Trimming took 4 bases from V and 0 from J; bases not matched to a gene: 11. The germline CDR1 and CDR2 sequences are LNHDA and SQIVND (reference sequence). This CDR3 spans 18 amino acids. Here the CDR3 DNA reads TGTGCCAGTAGTAACGGGACAGGGGTCCACTATCTGAACACTGAAGCTTTCTTT. This encodes CASSNGTGVHYLNTEAFF.

V is TRBV24-1 and J is TRBJ1-1; 9 positions agree with TRBD1. Germline lookup yields CDR1 KGHDR and CDR2 SFDVKD. V shed 4 bases, J shed 4 bases, and the junction held 3 bases outside the gene matches. This CDR3 has 14 amino acids. The DNA of the CDR3 is TGTGCCACCAGTGAATCGGACAGGGGCACTGAAGCTTTCTTT. It specifies CATSESDRGTEAFF.

This clone has a single count. This chain links TRBV5-1 with TRBJ2-1; the match to TRBD2 covers 7 bases. V dropped 0 bases and J dropped 5; count of bases not matched to a gene: 5. This CDR3 has 15 amino acids. The V gene's germline CDR1 is SGHRS and CDR2 YFSETQ. CDR3 nucleotides: TGCGCCAGCAGCTTGGGGGTAGCGGGTAACAATGAGCAGTTCTTC. This encodes CASSLGVAGNNEQFF.

This clone has a single count. The chain combines TRBV7-2 with TRBJ1-5, with D hard to call. Trimming stripped 2 bases from V and 0 bases from J, with 11 bases between. Germline lookup yields CDR1 SGHTA and CDR2 FQGNSA. The CDR3 loop spans 16 amino acids. This CDR3 reads CASSLRAGSSNQPQHF. The CDR3 DNA follows: TGTGCCAGCAGCTTAAGGGCGGGGTCTAGCAATCAGCCCCAGCATTTT.

The chain is built from TRBV19 and TRBJ2-7, with 10 bases that match TRBD2. The CDR3 runs 15 residues. CDR1 is LNHDA and CDR2 is SQIVND in the germline V gene (reference sequence). After removal of 8 bases from V and 2 bases from J, the junction contained 9 bases not matched to a gene. The CDR3, as DNA: TGTGCCAGTCAACGGAGCGGGAGGGCCGCCTACGAGCAGTACTTC. Translating it yields CASQRSGRAAYEQYF.

Regarding this clone: The same CDR3 can be traced to other DNA sequences in this sample. V is TRBV29-1 and J is TRBJ1-2; 7 bases are a match to TRBD1. V dropped 7 bases and J dropped 6; count of bases not matched to a gene: 5. Germline V gives CDR1 SQVTM, CDR2 ANQGSEA. The CDR3 runs to 11 residues. The CDR3 bases are TGCAGCGATCGACAGGGTGATGGCTACACCTTC. It encodes CSDRQGDGYTF.